This entry lists 13 T cell receptor beta chains sequenced from one sample in a study of blood T cell repertoires in COVID-19. The assay was immunoSEQ multiplex PCR, and TCRdb's table has in-frame clones only and misses some. This sample has over 80,000 clones, with 79% found just once. The sample taken for sequencing was peripheral blood. Receptors were obtained from a woman of 80 years or more with active or convalescent COVID-19.

This chain connects TRBV19 to TRBJ2-1; 7 bases are shared with TRBD2. Germline lookup yields CDR1 LNHDA and CDR2 SQIVND (reference sequence). The CDR3 runs 15 residues. The junction had 4 bases not matched to a gene; V was cut back by 3 bases and J by 2 bases. The chain's CDR3 is CASSIGGGTYNEQFF. The CDR3, as DNA: TGTGCCAGTAGTATCGGGGGAGGGACCTACAATGAGCAGTTCTTC. The full variable domain, rest sourced from reference TRBV19 and TRBJ2-1, is DGGITQSPKYLFRKEGQNVTLSCEQNLNHDAMYWYRQDPGQGLRLIYYSQIVNDFQKGDIAEGYSVSREKKESFPLTVTSAQKNPTAFYLCASSIGGGTYNEQFFGPGTRLTVL.

The rearrangement joins TRBV2 to TRBJ2-7; no firm D call. The CDR3 is 16 residues long. Per germline, CDR1 SNHLY and CDR2 FYNNEI. V lost 0 bases, J lost 6 bases, and 18 bases lay in between. CDR3 sequence reads: CASSEALTHPPSEQYF. The CDR3 DNA is TGTGCCAGCAGTGAAGCGCTGACACACCCGCCGTCCGAGCAGTACTTC.

This clone has only one observation. The V call is TRBV15, the J call TRBJ2-7, with 8 bases identical to TRBD2. Germline V gene lookup returns CDR1 LNHNV and CDR2 YYDKDF (reference sequence). This CDR3 comprises 18 residues. With V trimmed by 0 bases and J by 0 bases, 10 bases remained unmatched. CDR3 region: CATSRDRASGPSSYEQYF. DNA of the CDR3: TGTGCCACCAGCAGAGATCGGGCTAGCGGGCCAAGCTCCTACGAGCAGTACTTC.

The chain has TRBV6-6 and TRBJ1-5; the match to TRBD1 covers 7 bases. The germline V gene encodes CDR1 MNHNY and CDR2 SVGAGI (reference sequence). The CDR3 contains 13 residues. The V and J ends lost 5 bases and 5 bases, in that order; junction bases with no gene match: 3. Here the CDR3 DNA reads TGTGCCAGCAGTCAAACAGGGGATCAGCCCCAGCATTTT. Protein sequence: CASSQTGDQPQHF.

This clone showed up just a few times. V gene TRBV4-2 combines with J gene TRBJ2-1, with 7 positions matching TRBD1. V gave up 3 bases and J gave up 8 bases; unmatched junction bases: 10. There are 15 residues in the CDR3. Looked up from germline, CDR1 is LGHNA and CDR2 is YNFKEQ. As DNA, the CDR3 is TGTGCCAGCAGCCAGGGTGTGTTAGGGGGCGATGAGCAGTTCTTC. It encodes CASSQGVLGGDEQFF.

This clone has a single count. The chain links TRBV6-1 to TRBJ2-1, with 15 positions matching TRBD2. Germline V lookup: CDR1 MNHNS, CDR2 SASEGT. CDR3 length equals 17 residues. With 4 bases clipped from V and 5 bases from J, the junction kept 6 bases outside the gene matches. This CDR3 reads CASSGGLAGGVNNEQFF. CDR3 bases: TGTGCCAGCAGTGGGGGACTAGCGGGAGGTGTAAACAATGAGCAGTTCTTC.

V is TRBV19 and J is TRBJ1-1, with TRBD1 matching 7 bases. The length of the CDR3 is 13 residues. Trimming took 8 bases from V and 4 from J; bases not matched to a gene: 7. Germline loops: CDR1 LNHDA, CDR2 SQIVND (reference sequence). The CDR3 DNA is TGTGCCAGTCTGACAGGGAGGAGCACTGAAGCTTTCTTT. Translated: CASLTGRSTEAFF.

The chain recombines TRBV7-8 with TRBJ2-5; 8 nucleotides agree with TRBD2. The CDR3 length is 13 residues. The J segment lost 5 bases and the V segment lost 5 bases, leaving 4 bases of the junction unmatched. In germline, CDR1 is SGHVS, CDR2 FQNEAQ. CDR3 sequence (DNA): TGTGCCAGCAGCCGGACTAGCTCTGAGACCCAGTACTTC. The encoded protein is CASSRTSSETQYF.

The chain links TRBV5-5 to TRBJ2-7; D is unresolved. CDR3 length equals 13 residues. Germline V gene sequence: CDR1 SGHKS, CDR2 YYEKEE (reference sequence). The germline V and J ends were trimmed by 0 bases and 6 bases, with 10 bases remaining between them. The CDR3 here is CASSLGSGSEQYF. The CDR3 nucleotides read TGTGCCAGCAGCTTGGGCTCAGGATCCGAGCAGTACTTC.

CDR3 in amino acids: CASSFQGAGSTEAFF. The DNA of the CDR3 is TGTGCCAGCAGCTTCCAGGGGGCCGGGAGCACTGAAGCTTTCTTT. The chain employs TRBV5-5 and TRBJ1-1; 8 bases match TRBD1. Losses at the gene ends were 2 bases for V and 4 bases for J; bases not matched to a gene: 7. CDR1 SGHKS and CDR2 YYEKEE come from the germline V gene (reference sequence). The CDR3 loop spans 15 amino acids.

The J gene is TRBJ2-3, the V gene TRBV30; D is ambiguous. Germline lookup yields CDR1 GTSNPN and CDR2 SVGIG (reference sequence). Trimming removed 2 bases from V and 4 bases from J, with 10 bases in between. This CDR3 spans 13 amino acids. The CDR3 sequence: CAWSTGLADTQYF. For the CDR3, the DNA is TGTGCCTGGAGTACCGGCCTAGCAGATACGCAGTATTTT.

The chain recombines TRBV9 with TRBJ2-1; 10 bases match TRBD1. The CDR3 loop spans 17 amino acids. Germline CDR1 reads SGDLS; CDR2 reads YYNGEE. V trimming: 3 bases; J trimming: 2 bases; junction bases outside the gene matches: 8. CDR3 sequence: CASSETGTGATYNEQFF. The CDR3 DNA is TGTGCCAGCAGCGAGACCGGGACAGGGGCCACCTACAATGAGCAGTTCTTC.

The gene calls are TRBV15 and TRBJ1-6; D may be TRBD1 (5 bases). Germline CDR1 reads LNHNV; CDR2 reads YYDKDF (reference sequence). Trimming removed 1 base from V and 1 base from J, with 14 bases in between. The CDR3 is made up of 18 amino acids. The CDR3: CATSRGGGFESYNSPLHF. The DNA for the CDR3 is TGTGCCACCAGCAGAGGGGGGGGTTTTGAATCCTATAATTCACCCCTCCACTTT.